The entry below describes one T cell receptor (beta chain). V shed 5 bases and J shed 16 bases, with 20 bases lying between them. The CDR3 contains 13 residues. Germline-derived CDR1 and CDR2 are SEHNR and FQNEAQ (reference sequence). The data are from a study of OX40 agonist ivuxolimab in advanced cancers. Autoimmune disease history or systemic immunosuppression led to patient exclusion. Sequencing was performed with immunoSEQ multiplex PCR; in TCRdb, only in-frame clones are kept and a portion is missing. The profile shows under 100,000 clones, around 90% of them singletons. Specimen: CD4+ or CD8+ T cells sorted from blood, collected in a trial of the OX40 agonist ivuxolimab. The chain is built from TRBV7-9 and TRBJ2-2; D ambiguous. The sequence was collected from an adult with an advanced solid tumor such as melanoma, head and neck, liver or kidney cancer. The CDR3 bases are TGTGCCAGCAGCCCAATCACTTTGCGAGCCGCGTTTTTT. This translates into CASSPITLRAAFF.